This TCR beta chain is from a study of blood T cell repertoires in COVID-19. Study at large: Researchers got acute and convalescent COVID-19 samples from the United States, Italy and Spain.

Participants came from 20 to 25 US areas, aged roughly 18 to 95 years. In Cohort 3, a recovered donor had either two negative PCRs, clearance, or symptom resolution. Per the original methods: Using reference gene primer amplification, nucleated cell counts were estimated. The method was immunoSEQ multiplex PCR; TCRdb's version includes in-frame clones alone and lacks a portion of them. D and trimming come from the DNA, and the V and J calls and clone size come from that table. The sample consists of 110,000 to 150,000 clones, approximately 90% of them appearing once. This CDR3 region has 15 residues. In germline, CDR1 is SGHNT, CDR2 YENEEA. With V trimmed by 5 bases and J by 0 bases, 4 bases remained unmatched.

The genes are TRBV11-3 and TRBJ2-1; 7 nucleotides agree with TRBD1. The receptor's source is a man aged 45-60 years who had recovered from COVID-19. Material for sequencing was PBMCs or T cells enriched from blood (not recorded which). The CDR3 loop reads CASSPTGLSYNEQFF. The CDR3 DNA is TGTGCCAGCAGCCCGACAGGGCTCTCCTACAATGAGCAGTTCTTC.